The rows below give T cell receptor beta chains drawn from one sample of a study of early T cells in non-severe SARS-CoV-2 infection. TCRdb ran MiXCR on the 5' RACE reads and lists one entry per CDR3 protein. Altogether some 30,000 distinct CDR3 sequences are present, roughly 7% being singletons, with the ten largest covering 2.5% to 3%. Specimen: whole blood. The receptors come from an adult who was a healthcare worker with PCR-confirmed SARS-CoV-2 infection or an uninfected control (not recorded which). Each CDR3 is given with its conserved first and last residue. Fields, in order: clone size, J gene, D gene, V gene, CDR3 DNA, CDR3 protein. The D gene is left open where the match is weak. Clone size is given for some rows only: seen once, a few or many times, or a class if the clone is expanded.

many,TRBJ2-3,TRBD2,TRBV29-1,TGCAGCGTCAAGGGACTAGCGGGAGACGGGGTAGATACGCAGTATTTT,CSVKGLAGDGVDTQYF
many,TRBJ2-3,TRBD2,TRBV11-2,TGTGCCAGCAGCGGGACTAACAACACAGATACGCAGTATTTT,CASSGTNNTDTQYF
many,TRBJ1-1,.,TRBV24-1,TGTGCCACCTCTGGGGGGGGGGCCAGGAACACTGAAGCTTTCTTT,CATSGGGARNTEAFF
medium-sized,TRBJ2-7,.,TRBV13,TGTGCCAGCAGCGGAGAATCGGGACGGGCTGGCTCCTACGAGCAGTACTTC,CASSGESGRAGSYEQYF
many,TRBJ2-7,.,TRBV10-3,TGTGCCATCACAAAGATCAGCGGAACCTCCTACGAGCAGTACTTC,CAITKISGTSYEQYF
many,TRBJ1-2,.,TRBV18,TGTGCCAGCTCATCCCGGGAAAACTATGGCTACACCTTC,CASSSRENYGYTF
.,TRBJ2-7,.,TRBV6-5,TGTGCCAGCGCTCCTGACAGTCAAGACTACGAGCAGTACTTC,CASAPDSQDYEQYF
many,TRBJ2-5,TRBD2,TRBV28,TGTGCCAGCAGTTTACCTAGGGGAGGGCCAGAGACCCAGTACTTC,CASSLPRGGPETQYF
many,TRBJ1-2,.,TRBV27,TGTGCCAGCAACGGAAGTACTACCTTC,CASNGSTTF
many,TRBJ2-2,.,TRBV7-6,TGTGCCAGCACTCAAAATGGGATCACCGGGGAGCTGTTTTTT,CASTQNGITGELFF
many,TRBJ1-2,TRBD1,TRBV6-2/TRBV6-3,TGTGCCAGCAGGCGGACAGGGGAGGTTGATGGCTACACCTTC,CASRRTGEVDGYTF
many,TRBJ2-7,TRBD1,TRBV5-1,TGCGCCAGCAGCTATGAACAGGGGCACTCCTACGAGCAGTACTTC,CASSYEQGHSYEQYF